The 25 T cell receptor beta chains in this list originate from one sample, sequenced in a study of blood T cell repertoires in COVID-19. Clones were sequenced by immunoSEQ multiplex PCR, and TCRdb holds only the in-frame ones, with some missing. Of 150,000 to 200,000 clones listed, about nine tenths are singletons. The sequencing input was peripheral blood. The receptors originated from a woman aged 55-70 years with COVID-19, enrolled during active disease.

The chain has TRBV7-2 and TRBJ1-1; 7 bases agree with TRBD1. V was pared by 5 bases and J by 0 bases, with 3 bases of the junction left unmatched. Per the germline V gene, CDR1 is SGHTA and CDR2 is FQGNSA. This CDR3 has 14 residues. The CDR3 is CASSRDSLNTEAFF. The CDR3 DNA is TGTGCCAGCAGCCGGGACAGCTTGAACACTGAAGCTTTCTTT.

The chain's CDR3 is CASSRDRGNYGYTF. CDR3 sequence (DNA): TGTGCCAGTAGTAGGGACAGGGGGAACTATGGCTACACCTTC. The J gene is TRBJ1-2, the V gene TRBV19; TRBD1 matches 11 bases. The CDR3 sequence is 14 residues long. Germline values: CDR1 LNHDA, CDR2 SQIVND (reference sequence). V shed 4 bases and J 2 bases; nucleotides not matched to a gene: 0.

J is TRBJ1-3 and V is TRBV19, with D tentatively TRBD1 (5 bases). The germline gives CDR1 LNHDA, CDR2 SQIVND (reference sequence). The CDR3 sequence is 15 residues long. Between the trimmed V and J ends, which lost 5 bases and 4 bases, there was a span of 15 bases. CDR3 region: CASSHLPAGGNTIYF. CDR3 nucleotides: TGTGCCAGTAGTCATCTACCGGCAGGGGGAAACACCATATATTTT.

The rearrangement links TRBV14 to TRBJ1-1, with a weak D call TRBD1 (5 bases). Trimming took 1 base from V and 5 from J, leaving 14 bases between them. Germline V gene lookup returns CDR1 SGHDN and CDR2 FVKESK. The CDR3 is 15 amino acids. The CDR3 sequence is CASSQVSGRGTEAFF. Here the CDR3 DNA reads TGTGCCAGCAGCCAAGTATCGGGGCGGGGTACTGAAGCTTTCTTT.

The chain uses TRBV5-5 and TRBJ2-6; D is possibly TRBD2 (6 bases). Trimming stripped 5 bases from V and 0 bases from J, with 15 bases between. Germline lookup yields CDR1 SGHKS and CDR2 YYEKEE (reference sequence). The CDR3 is made up of 17 amino acids. CDR3 sequence: CASRAGLTPSGANVLTF. The CDR3, as DNA: TGTGCCAGCAGGGCGGGACTGACACCCTCTGGGGCCAACGTCCTGACTTTC.

The chain links TRBV28 to TRBJ1-3; TRBD1 matches at 7 bases. The length of the CDR3 is 17 residues. Germline-derived CDR1 and CDR2 are MDHEN and SYDVKM. The V gene end was trimmed by 4 bases and the J gene end by 0 bases; junction bases not matched to a gene: 9. The CDR3 loop is CASSSPRQGFSGNTIYF. DNA of the CDR3: TGTGCCAGCAGTTCCCCCCGACAGGGTTTCTCTGGAAACACCATATATTTT.

The rearrangement joins TRBV19 to TRBJ2-1; TRBD2 matches at 8 bases. The germline CDR1 and CDR2 sequences are LNHDA and SQIVND (reference sequence). V lost 5 bases to trimming and J lost 6 bases; unmatched junction nucleotides: 9. The CDR3 extends over 15 amino acids. The chain's CDR3 is CASSRRGGTANEQFF. The DNA for the CDR3 is TGTGCCAGTAGTCGCCGGGGGGGGACGGCCAATGAGCAGTTCTTC.

The chain is built from TRBV10-3 and TRBJ1-6; tentatively, D is TRBD1 (6 bases). This CDR3 has 15 residues. Germline loops: CDR1 ENHRY, CDR2 SYGVKD. V lost 0 bases, J lost 10 bases, and 13 bases lay in between. CDR3 coding DNA: TGTGCCATCAGTGAGTCGTCCGACAGGAGGTCACCCCTCCACTTT. Protein sequence: CAISESSDRRSPLHF.

The J gene is TRBJ1-5, the V gene TRBV3-1 (or the pseudogene TRBV3-2), with D unclear. In germline, CDR1 is LGHDT, CDR2 YNNKEL (reference sequence). The CDR3 totals 13 residues. Trimming pared 1 base from V and 6 bases from J, leaving 7 bases between. The CDR3 sequence is CASSQVTGQPQHF. As DNA, the CDR3 is TGTGCCAGCAGCCAAGTCACGGGTCAGCCCCAGCATTTT.

V gene TRBV2 combines with J gene TRBJ1-1, with D uncertain. This CDR3 has 13 residues. The V gene's germline CDR1 is SNHLY and CDR2 FYNNEI. Trimming pared 4 bases from V and 1 base from J, leaving 7 bases between. CDR3 residues: CASSVEGNTEAFF. The CDR3, as DNA: TGTGCCAGCAGTGTAGAGGGGAACACTGAAGCTTTCTTT.

The V and J genes are TRBV27 and TRBJ2-5; D not certain. V lost 6 bases and J lost 2, with 10 bases in between. There are 13 residues in the CDR3. Germline V CDR1 and CDR2: MNHEY, SMNVEV (reference sequence). CDR3 DNA sequence: TGTGCCAGCAGGCGACACGAACAAGAGACCCAGTACTTC. It is translated as CASRRHEQETQYF.

The rearrangement links TRBV5-6 to TRBJ2-2; 8 bases line up with TRBD1. J gave up 3 bases and V 2 bases, and 3 bases lay outside the gene matches. Per the germline V gene, CDR1 is SGHDT and CDR2 is YYEEEE. There are 15 residues in the CDR3. The CDR3 here is CASSFGQGYTGELFF. DNA for the CDR3: TGTGCCAGCAGCTTCGGACAGGGATACACCGGGGAGCTGTTTTTT.

The CDR3 coding sequence is TGTGCCAGCAGTGAAAGGGGGCACGGAAACACCATATATTTT. Amino acids: CASSERGHGNTIYF. This chain links TRBV6-1 with TRBJ1-3; 7 bases agree with TRBD1. The CDR3 sequence is 14 residues long. Losses at the gene ends were 2 bases for V and 4 bases for J; bases not matched to a gene: 2. CDR1 is MNHNS, CDR2 SASEGT, per germline.

This clone was found a few times. The chain employs TRBV19 and TRBJ1-5, with a tentative D call TRBD1 (6 bases). Per germline, CDR1 LNHDA and CDR2 SQIVND (reference sequence). Between the trimmed V and J ends, which lost 3 bases and 6 bases, there was a span of 15 bases. The CDR3 is 15 amino acids. For the CDR3, the DNA is TGTGCCAGTAGTATTTCCAGGGGAAGGTTTCAGCCCCAGCATTTT. This codes for CASSISRGRFQPQHF.

J is TRBJ1-1 and V is TRBV10-3; TRBD1 agrees at 7 bases. CDR3 length: 15 residues. V gave up 2 bases and J gave up 2 bases; unmatched junction bases: 5. Germline values: CDR1 ENHRY, CDR2 SYGVKD. The CDR3 DNA is TGTGCCATCAGTGAGAGGAGGGGGCAAAACACTGAAGCTTTCTTT. As protein: CAISERRGQNTEAFF.

The J gene is TRBJ2-4, the V gene TRBV6-5, with unresolved D. The CDR3 extends over 15 amino acids. Germline V gene data show CDR1 as MNHEY and CDR2 as SVGAGI. Trimming cost V 2 bases and J 1 base, with 9 bases left between them. The CDR3 protein is CASSYGSEAKNIQYF. The DNA for the CDR3 is TGTGCCAGCAGTTACGGTAGTGAGGCCAAAAACATTCAGTACTTC.

The V and J genes are TRBV9 and TRBJ2-2; D is unclear. This CDR3 is built from 15 residues. Trimming removed 6 bases at V and 0 bases at J, with 12 bases between. Germline CDR1 and CDR2: SGDLS and YYNGEE. In nucleotides, the CDR3 is TGTGCCAGCACTCCTCGGGTTACGAACACCGGGGAGCTGTTTTTT. Protein product: CASTPRVTNTGELFF.

The chain uses TRBV28 and TRBJ2-7, with 8 bases that match TRBD1. Germline CDR1 and CDR2: MDHEN and SYDVKM. The J segment lost 3 bases and the V segment lost 4 bases, leaving 8 bases of the junction unmatched. This CDR3 spans 15 amino acids. The CDR3 spells CASSSARTGLYEQYF. The CDR3 DNA follows: TGTGCCAGCAGTTCCGCTAGGACAGGGCTCTACGAGCAGTACTTC.

The chain carries TRBV4-2 and TRBJ2-2; 10 nucleotides line up with TRBD2. The CDR3 loop spans 17 amino acids. J lost 4 bases, V lost 0 bases, and 5 bases had no gene match. Germline lookup yields CDR1 LGHNA and CDR2 YNFKEQ. The CDR3 nucleotides are TGTGCCAGCAGCCAAGATGGACTAGCGGACTTCACCGGGGAGCTGTTTTTT. Protein: CASSQDGLADFTGELFF.

The chain combines TRBV11-2 with TRBJ2-1, with 15 bases lining up with TRBD2. V lost 5 bases and J lost 7; bases outside the gene matches: 9. The CDR3 covers 17 residues. Germline CDR1 reads SGHAT; CDR2 reads FQNNGV. The CDR3 sequence: CASSRAGTSGGWNEQFF. DNA of the CDR3: TGTGCCAGCAGCCGCGCCGGGACTAGCGGGGGGTGGAATGAGCAGTTCTTC.

This rearrangement joins TRBV30 to TRBJ1-1, with 7 bases that match TRBD1. The V segment lost 5 bases and the J segment 1 base; nucleotides outside the gene matches: 4. CDR3 length: 13 amino acids. Germline CDR1 and CDR2: GTSNPN and SVGIG (reference sequence). CDR3 protein: CAWRQGWNTEAFF. In DNA form, the CDR3 reads TGTGCCTGGCGACAGGGTTGGAACACTGAAGCTTTCTTT. Combining the CDR3 with reference TRBV30 and TRBJ1-1 gives the whole variable domain SQTIHQWPATLVQPVGSPLSLECTVEGTSNPNLYWYRQAAGRGLQLLFYSVGIGQISSEVPQNLSASRPQDRQFILSSKKLLLSDSGFYLCAWRQGWNTEAFFGQGTRLTVV.

A single count supports this clone. The V and J genes are TRBV6-1 and TRBJ2-1; TRBD1 matches 9 bases. Germline V gene sequence: CDR1 MNHNS, CDR2 SASEGT. The CDR3 contains 16 residues. The V and J ends lost 1 base and 12 bases, in that order; junction bases with no gene match: 13. CDR3 sequence: CASSEGGTGTSYGQFF. CDR3 nucleotide sequence: TGTGCCAGCAGTGAAGGTGGGACAGGGACCTCTTATGGGCAGTTCTTC.

V gene TRBV30 combines with J gene TRBJ2-3, with 7 bases that match TRBD2. The germline CDR1 and CDR2 sequences are GTSNPN and SVGIG (reference sequence). The CDR3 contains 14 residues. Losses at the gene ends were 0 bases for V and 2 bases for J; bases not matched to a gene: 2. CDR3 bases: TGTGCCTGGAGTGTAGCGGGGATCACAGATACGCAGTATTTT. It codes for CAWSVAGITDTQYF.

The V gene is TRBV24-1, the J gene TRBJ1-5; D is perhaps TRBD1 (5 bases). The CDR3 totals 16 residues. The germline V and J ends were trimmed by 4 bases and 3 bases, with 15 bases remaining between them. Looked up from germline, CDR1 is KGHDR and CDR2 is SFDVKD. The CDR3 coding sequence is TGTGCCACCAGTGACCCAATAGCGGGGGACAATCAGCCCCAGCATTTT. It yields the protein CATSDPIAGDNQPQHF.

V gene TRBV7-9 combines with J gene TRBJ1-1, with D hard to call. The CDR3 spans 14 residues. Germline values: CDR1 SEHNR, CDR2 FQNEAQ (reference sequence). V lost 5 bases, J lost 7 bases, and 17 bases lay in between. The chain's CDR3 is CASSAGRMGIEAFF. CDR3 sequence (DNA): TGTGCCAGCAGCGCCGGTCGGATGGGCATTGAAGCTTTCTTT.